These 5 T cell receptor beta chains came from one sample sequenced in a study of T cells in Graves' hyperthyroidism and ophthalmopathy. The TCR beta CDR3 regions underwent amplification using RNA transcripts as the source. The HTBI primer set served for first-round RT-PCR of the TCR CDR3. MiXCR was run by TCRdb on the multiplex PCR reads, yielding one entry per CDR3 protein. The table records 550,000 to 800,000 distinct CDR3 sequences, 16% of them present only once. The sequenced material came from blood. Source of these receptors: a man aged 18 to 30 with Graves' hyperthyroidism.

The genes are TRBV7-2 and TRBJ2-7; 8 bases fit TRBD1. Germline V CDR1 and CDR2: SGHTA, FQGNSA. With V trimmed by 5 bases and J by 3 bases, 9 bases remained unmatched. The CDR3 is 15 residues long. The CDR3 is CASSPMTGQGYEQYF. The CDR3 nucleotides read TGTGCCAGCAGCCCAATGACCGGACAGGGCTACGAGCAGTACTTC.

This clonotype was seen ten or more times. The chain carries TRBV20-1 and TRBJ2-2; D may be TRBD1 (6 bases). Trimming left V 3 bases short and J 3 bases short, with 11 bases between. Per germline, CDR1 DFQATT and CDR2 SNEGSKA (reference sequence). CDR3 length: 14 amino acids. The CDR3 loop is CSASHQGHTGELFF. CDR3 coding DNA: TGCAGTGCTAGTCATCAGGGGCACACCGGGGAGCTGTTTTTT.

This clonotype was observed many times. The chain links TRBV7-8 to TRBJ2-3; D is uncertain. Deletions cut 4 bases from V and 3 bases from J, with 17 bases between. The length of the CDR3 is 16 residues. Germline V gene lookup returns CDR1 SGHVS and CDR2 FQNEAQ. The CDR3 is CASSSLLSVRTDTQYF. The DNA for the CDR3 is TGTGCCAGCAGCTCACTTTTGAGTGTTCGTACAGATACGCAGTATTTT.

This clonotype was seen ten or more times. This CDR3 reads CASSLNPQYEQYF. The CDR3 nucleotides are TGTGCCAGCAGCCTTAACCCCCAGTACGAGCAGTACTTC. This chain links TRBV28 with TRBJ2-7; D not certain. This CDR3 region has 13 residues. V was cut by 6 bases and J by 4 bases, with 13 bases left in between. CDR1 MDHEN and CDR2 SYDVKM come from the germline V gene.

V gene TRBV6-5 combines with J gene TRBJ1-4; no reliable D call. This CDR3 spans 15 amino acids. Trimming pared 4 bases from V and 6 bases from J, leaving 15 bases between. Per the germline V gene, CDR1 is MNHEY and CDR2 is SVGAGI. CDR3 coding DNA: TGTGCCAGCAGTTTGGGTGGAGCGGAGCATGAAAAACTGTTTTTT. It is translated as CASSLGGAEHEKLFF.